This entry is about one T cell receptor (beta chain). Its target is not known. This record belongs to a study of blood T cells in healthy people across ages. Germline assignment: CDR1 SEHNR and CDR2 FQNEAQ (reference sequence). The CDR3 has 11 amino acids. Trimming pared 4 bases from V and 12 bases from J, leaving 10 bases between. Staff drew 9 to 10 milliliters of peripheral blood from each donor. PCR was performed a second time for about 6 to 12 cycles using a sample-barcoded 5' primer and a J-beta primer mix. TCRdb reprocessed the 5' RACE reads via MiXCR and lists one record per CDR3 protein. The table has about a million distinct CDR3 sequences, 51% seen once. Study-level findings and limits: In older individuals, TCR beta diversity per million T cells was lower, falling roughly linearly with age.

Source material: blood. V and J are TRBV7-9 and TRBJ2-1; no clear D. The receptor was isolated from a woman between 55 and 75 years old in good health. CDR3 bases: TGTGCCAGCAGCTCCCTAAACGCGCAGTTCTTC. Translating gives CASSSLNAQFF.